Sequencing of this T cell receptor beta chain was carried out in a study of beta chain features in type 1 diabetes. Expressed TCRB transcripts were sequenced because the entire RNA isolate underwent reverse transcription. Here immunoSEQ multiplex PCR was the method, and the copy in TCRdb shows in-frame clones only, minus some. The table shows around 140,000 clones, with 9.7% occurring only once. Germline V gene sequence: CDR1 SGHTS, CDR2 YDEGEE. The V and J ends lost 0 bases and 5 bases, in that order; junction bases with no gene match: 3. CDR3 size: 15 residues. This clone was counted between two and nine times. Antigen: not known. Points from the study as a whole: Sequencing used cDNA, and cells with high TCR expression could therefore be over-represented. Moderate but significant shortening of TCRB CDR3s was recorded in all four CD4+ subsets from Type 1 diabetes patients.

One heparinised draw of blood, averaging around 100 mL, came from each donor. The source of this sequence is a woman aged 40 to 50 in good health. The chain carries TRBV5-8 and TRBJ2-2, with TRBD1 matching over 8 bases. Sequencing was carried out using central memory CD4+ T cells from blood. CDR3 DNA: TGTGCCAGCAGCTTGGACAGGGGGTTAACCGGGGAGCTGTTTTTT. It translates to CASSLDRGLTGELFF.